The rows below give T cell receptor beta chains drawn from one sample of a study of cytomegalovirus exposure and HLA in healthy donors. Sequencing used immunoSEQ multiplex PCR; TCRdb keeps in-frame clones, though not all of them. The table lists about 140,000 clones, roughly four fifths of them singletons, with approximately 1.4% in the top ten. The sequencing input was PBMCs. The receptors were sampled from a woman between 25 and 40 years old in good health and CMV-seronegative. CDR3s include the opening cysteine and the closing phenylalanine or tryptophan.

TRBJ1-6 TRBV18 CASSPTDLDSPLHF
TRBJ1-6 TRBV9 CASSGTGSPNSPLHF
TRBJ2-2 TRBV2 CASRIASNTGELFF
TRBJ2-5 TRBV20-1 CSARQGETQYF
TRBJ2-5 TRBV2 CASSGGLEETQYF
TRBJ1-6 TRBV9 CASSPNGGVSYNSPLHF
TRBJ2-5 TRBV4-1 CASSQDDRGGETQYF
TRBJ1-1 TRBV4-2 CASSQEPGDGDLEAFF
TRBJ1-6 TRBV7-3 CASSPTPNSPLHF
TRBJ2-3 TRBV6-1 CASSETVTDTQYF
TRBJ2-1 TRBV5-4 CASSLSQAGINEQFF
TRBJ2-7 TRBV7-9 CASSLAADYEQYF
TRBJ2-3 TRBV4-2 CASSQVEAGGADTQYF
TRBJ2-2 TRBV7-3 CASSRYKGELFF
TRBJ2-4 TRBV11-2 CASSLSGAKNIQYF
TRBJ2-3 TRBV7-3 CASSREGTDTQYF
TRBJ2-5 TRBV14 CASSQAGGTHQETQYF
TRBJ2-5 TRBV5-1 CASSLGLAGQETQYF
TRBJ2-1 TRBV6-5 CASSYRGKDNEQFF
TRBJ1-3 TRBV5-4 CASNEAGYGNTIYF